These 11 T cell receptor beta chains originate from one sample sequenced in a study of T cell responses to AZD1222 COVID-19 vaccine. Only in-frame clones appear in the TCRdb table, and some are missing; sequencing was by immunoSEQ multiplex PCR. The sample carries some 150,000 clones, roughly nine tenths recorded once. Here the sequenced sample was peripheral blood, taken on day 0 of AZD1222 vaccination. Receptors originate from an adult in good health.

The chain recombines TRBV15 with TRBJ1-5, with D possibly TRBD1 on 6 matching bases. This CDR3 has 14 residues. Germline CDR1 LNHNV, CDR2 YYDKDF (reference sequence). Trimming left V 6 bases short and J 3 bases short, with 12 bases between. The CDR3 DNA is TGTGCCACCAGTGAAGGGGGATACAATCAGCCCCAGCATTTT. Its translation: CATSEGGYNQPQHF. Variable domain in full (rest from reference TRBV15 and TRBJ1-5): DAMVIQNPRYQVTQFGKPVTLSCSQTLNHNVMYWYQQKSSQAPKLLFHYYDKDFNNEADTPDNFQSRRPNTSFCFLDIRSPGLGDTAMYLCATSEGGYNQPQHFGDGTRLSIL.

The rearrangement links TRBV4-2 to TRBJ2-2, with a tentative D call TRBD1 (5 bases). Trimming removed 1 base from V and 3 bases from J, with 9 bases in between. Germline V gene lookup returns CDR1 LGHNA and CDR2 YNFKEQ. The CDR3 has 15 amino acids. In DNA, the CDR3 is TGTGCCAGCAGCCAAGGAGGACAACACACCGGGGAGCTGTTTTTT. It encodes CASSQGGQHTGELFF.

This chain links TRBV6-4 with TRBJ2-1, with TRBD2 matching over 11 bases. Per germline, CDR1 MRHNA and CDR2 SNTAGT. This CDR3 contains 15 residues. The V segment lost 7 bases and the J segment 9 bases; nucleotides outside the gene matches: 11. Written as DNA, the CDR3 is TGTGCCAGCAACGACCTAGCGGGAGGTGGGGGTGAGCAGTTCTTC. Translation: CASNDLAGGGGEQFF.

V gene TRBV5-1 combines with J gene TRBJ2-1, with TRBD2 identical over 7 bases. Germline trimming cut 7 bases from V and 2 bases from J; bases unmatched to any gene: 9. The CDR3 sequence is 15 residues long. From germline, CDR1 is SGHRS and CDR2 YFSETQ. DNA of the CDR3: TGCGCCAGCTCCGGTAGCGGGCTGGCCTACAATGAGCAGTTCTTC. Translation gives CASSGSGLAYNEQFF.

The rearrangement links TRBV4-2 to TRBJ2-2, with D hard to call. V gave up 3 bases and J gave up 4 bases, with 15 bases separating them. From germline, CDR1 is LGHNA and CDR2 YNFKEQ. This CDR3 contains 16 residues. Here the CDR3 reads CASSQSLRPPTGELFF. For the CDR3, the DNA is TGTGCCAGCAGCCAGAGTTTAAGGCCCCCCACCGGGGAGCTGTTTTTT.

The chain employs TRBV5-4 and TRBJ1-1; the D is unclear. CDR1 SGHNT and CDR2 YYREEE come from the germline V gene (reference sequence). The CDR3 loop spans 13 amino acids. V lost 2 bases to trimming and J lost 1 base, with 6 bases between them. CDR3 amino acids: CASSFNKNTEAFF. The CDR3 coding sequence is TGTGCCAGCAGCTTTAACAAGAACACTGAAGCTTTCTTT. The full variable domain, in which reference TRBV5-4 and TRBJ1-1 provide the parts outside the CDR3, is ETGVTQSPTHLIKTRGQQVTLRCSSQSGHNTVSWYQQALGQGPQFIFQYYREEENGRGNFPPRFSGLQFPNYSSELNVNALELDDSALYLCASSFNKNTEAFFGQGTRLTVV.

J is TRBJ1-5 and V is TRBV5-1, with D possibly TRBD1 on 5 matching bases. This CDR3 has 15 residues. The ends were cut back, 0 bases at V and 7 bases at J, with 14 bases in the middle. Germline V gene lookup returns CDR1 SGHRS and CDR2 YFSETQ. The CDR3 spells CASSLGGEGKQPQHF. As DNA, the CDR3 is TGCGCCAGCAGCTTGGGGGGTGAGGGGAAACAGCCCCAGCATTTT.

V usage is TRBV4-2 and J usage is TRBJ1-5; perhaps TRBD1 as D (5 bases). The germline V gene encodes CDR1 LGHNA and CDR2 YNFKEQ. The V end lost 0 bases, the J end lost 0 bases, and 15 bases lay between the germline ends. This CDR3 is built from 18 residues. CDR3 loop: CASSQDLVGTDSNQPQHF. As DNA, the CDR3 is TGTGCCAGCAGCCAAGATTTGGTCGGGACGGATAGCAATCAGCCCCAGCATTTT.

The V call is TRBV15, the J call TRBJ2-5, with D maybe TRBD2 (6 bases). The V gene's germline CDR1 is LNHNV and CDR2 YYDKDF (reference sequence). Trimming pared 11 bases from V and 0 bases from J, leaving 13 bases between. The CDR3 is 13 residues long. The CDR3 reads CAPNGGNQETQYF. The CDR3 nucleotides read TGTGCCCCCAATGGGGGGAACCAAGAGACCCAGTACTTC. The variable domain in full, with the rest retrieved from reference TRBV15 and TRBJ2-5, is DAMVIQNPRYQVTQFGKPVTLSCSQTLNHNVMYWYQQKSSQAPKLLFHYYDKDFNNEADTPDNFQSRRPNTSFCFLDIRSPGLGDTAMYLCAPNGGNQETQYFGPGTRLLVL.

The chain has TRBV3-1 (or the pseudogene TRBV3-2) and TRBJ2-5, with D perhaps assigned TRBD1 or TRBD2 (6 bases each). Germline lookup yields CDR1 LGHDT and CDR2 YNNKEL (reference sequence). Trimming removed 2 bases at V and 7 bases at J, with 17 bases between. This CDR3 is built from 15 residues. The CDR3 region is CASSQSGGLRGTQYF. CDR3 sequence (DNA): TGTGCCAGCAGCCAATCCGGGGGCCTAAGAGGGACCCAGTACTTC.

V usage is TRBV6-2 or TRBV6-3 and J usage is TRBJ2-1; 8 bases are a match to TRBD2. Germline trimming cut 5 bases from V and 1 base from J; bases unmatched to any gene: 4. The CDR3 contains 15 residues. Germline V gene sequence: CDR1 MNHEY, CDR2 SVGEGT. The CDR3 nucleotides read TGTGCCAGCAGTAGGGCTAGCGGGTCCTACAATGAGCAGTTCTTC. This sequence encodes CASSRASGSYNEQFF.